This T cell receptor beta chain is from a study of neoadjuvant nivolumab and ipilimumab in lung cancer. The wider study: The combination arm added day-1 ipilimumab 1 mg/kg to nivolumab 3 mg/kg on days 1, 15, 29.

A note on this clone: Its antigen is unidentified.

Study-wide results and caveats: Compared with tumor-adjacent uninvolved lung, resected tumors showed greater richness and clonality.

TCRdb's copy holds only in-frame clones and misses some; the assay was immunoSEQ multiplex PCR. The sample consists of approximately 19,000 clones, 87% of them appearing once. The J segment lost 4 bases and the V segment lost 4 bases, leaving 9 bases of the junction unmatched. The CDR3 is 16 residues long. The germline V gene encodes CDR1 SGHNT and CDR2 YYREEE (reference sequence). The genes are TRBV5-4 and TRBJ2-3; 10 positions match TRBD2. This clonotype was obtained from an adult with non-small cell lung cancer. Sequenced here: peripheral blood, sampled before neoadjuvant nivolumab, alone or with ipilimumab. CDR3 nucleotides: TGTGCCAGCAGCCCGGGGTCTAGCGGGAGTTCAGATACGCAGTATTTT. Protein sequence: CASSPGSSGSSDTQYF. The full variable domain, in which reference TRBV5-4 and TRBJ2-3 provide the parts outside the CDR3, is ETGVTQSPTHLIKTRGQQVTLRCSSQSGHNTVSWYQQALGQGPQFIFQYYREEENGRGNFPPRFSGLQFPNYSSELNVNALELDDSALYLCASSPGSSGSSDTQYFGPGTRLTVL.